These 17 T cell receptor beta chains originate from one sample sequenced in a study of CD8 T cells in ankylosing spondylitis. TCRdb recomputed calls from the 5' RACE reads with MiXCR, one row per CDR3 protein. This table has 210,000 or so distinct CDR3 sequences, roughly 8.2% appearing once. Material for sequencing was blood, either unsorted or a sorted T cell fraction (not recorded which). The receptors were sampled from a female donor with ankylosing spondylitis or in good health (not recorded which).

This clonotype was detected only a few times. The rearrangement joins TRBV7-2 to TRBJ2-5; TRBD2 is a possible D gene (5 bases). The germline V gene has CDR1 SGHTA and CDR2 FQGNSA. The CDR3 has 15 amino acids. V was clipped by 8 bases and J by 2 bases, with 18 bases between them. The CDR3 coding sequence is TGTGCCAGCGGTATCCCGGACGGGGTTCAAGAGACCCAGTACTTC. Protein sequence: CASGIPDGVQETQYF.

This clonotype was detected ten times or more. The chain combines TRBV20-1 with TRBJ2-1; tentatively, D is TRBD2 (6 bases). CDR3 length: 14 amino acids. CDR1 and CDR2 (germline): DFQATT, SNEGSKA (reference sequence). The V end lost 3 bases, the J end lost 8 bases, and 17 bases lay between the germline ends. The CDR3, as DNA: TGCAGTGCTAGGTCGGAGGGCCCGCTCCATGAGCAGTTCTTC. This sequence encodes CSARSEGPLHEQFF.

This clonotype was counted at least ten times. V and J are TRBV7-8 and TRBJ2-2; 8 positions agree with TRBD1. CDR1 is SGHVS and CDR2 is FQNEAQ in the germline V gene. Unmatched junction bases numbered 13, after V lost 4 bases and J lost 6 bases. The CDR3 contains 17 residues. CDR3 protein: CASSSPTGTGRPGELFF. The CDR3 bases are TGTGCCAGCAGCTCACCTACCGGGACAGGTCGTCCCGGGGAGCTGTTTTTT.

This clonotype showed up many times. The chain links TRBV11-2 to TRBJ1-2; D gene uncertain. Between the trimmed V and J ends, which lost 5 bases and 4 bases, there was a span of 17 bases. Germline V gives CDR1 SGHAT, CDR2 FQNNGV. The CDR3 is 15 amino acids. The CDR3: CASSPHREGGYGYTF. In DNA form, the CDR3 reads TGTGCCAGCAGCCCCCACCGGGAGGGAGGCTATGGCTACACCTTC.

Of note for this clonotype: This sequence may be a read error, since a much larger clone differs from it by one base. The chain uses TRBV15 and TRBJ2-1; 9 nucleotides match TRBD2. V dropped 1 base and J dropped 6; count of bases not matched to a gene: 4. The CDR3 has 15 amino acids. Germline loops: CDR1 LNHNV, CDR2 YYDKDF (reference sequence). CDR3 amino acids: CATSRVASGVNEQFF. The CDR3 region has the DNA TGTGCCACCAGCAGAGTCGCTAGCGGGGTCAATGAGCAGTTCTTC.

This clonotype was seen at least ten times. The CDR3: CASSYRTSNEQFF. The CDR3 nucleotides read TGTGCCAGCAGTTACAGGACCTCCAATGAGCAGTTCTTC. This chain joins TRBV6-6 and TRBJ2-1; D call uncertain. Germline CDR1 reads MNHNY; CDR2 reads SVGAGI (reference sequence). V was shortened by 2 bases and J by 6 bases, with 8 bases between the two germline ends. CDR3 length: 13 amino acids.

There are many counts of this clonotype. The chain has TRBV11-2 and TRBJ2-3; a weak D match, TRBD1 (6 bases). V lost 4 bases and J lost 3, with 23 bases in between. The CDR3 is 18 residues long. Germline CDR1 SGHAT, CDR2 FQNNGV. The CDR3, as DNA: TGTGCCAGCAGCTCCACCCGTCCCCTAAGGGGGTTAACAGATACGCAGTATTTT. Encoded protein: CASSSTRPLRGLTDTQYF.

This clonotype was detected many times. The rearrangement joins TRBV3-1 to TRBJ2-4, with D possibly matching TRBD1 (6 bases). V was trimmed by 1 base and J by 9 bases, leaving 16 bases between them. CDR3 length: 15 amino acids. Germline V gene sequence: CDR1 LGHDT, CDR2 YNNKEL (reference sequence). CDR3 amino acids: CASSQGTNRVTIQYF. CDR3 nucleotide sequence: TGTGCCAGCAGCCAAGGGACAAACAGGGTTACCATTCAGTACTTC. The full variable domain, in which reference TRBV3-1 and TRBJ2-4 provide the parts outside the CDR3, is DTAVSQTPKYLVTQMGNDKSIKCEQNLGHDTMYWYKQDSKKFLKIMFSYNNKELIINETVPNRFSPKSPDKAHLNLHINSLELGDSAVYFCASSQGTNRVTIQYFGAGTRLSVL.

This clonotype has a handful of counts. This chain connects TRBV12-3 or TRBV12-4 to TRBJ2-7, with 8 bases identical to TRBD1. J was trimmed by 3 bases and V by 6 bases; bases with no gene match: 10. The CDR3 runs to 15 residues. For the CDR3, the DNA is TGTGCCAGCAGACAATCAGGGGGCTACCACTACGAGCAGTACTTC. Its translation: CASRQSGGYHYEQYF.

This clonotype was picked up many times. The chain joins TRBV7-9 to TRBJ2-5, with unresolved D. The CDR3 is 11 amino acids. V lost 4 bases to trimming and J lost 5 bases, with 5 bases between them. Germline V gives CDR1 SEHNR, CDR2 FQNEAQ (reference sequence). The CDR3 spells CASSYEETQYF. Written as DNA, the CDR3 is TGTGCCAGCAGCTACGAGGAGACCCAGTACTTC.

This clonotype was counted many times. V gene TRBV6-5 combines with J gene TRBJ1-1; the match to TRBD1 covers 8 bases. V trimming: 4 bases; J trimming: 0 bases; junction bases outside the gene matches: 1. The CDR3 length is 14 residues. Germline CDR1 is MNHEY and CDR2 is SVGAGI. CDR3 nucleotides: TGTGCCAGCAGTTGGACAGGGATGAACACTGAAGCTTTCTTT. This sequence encodes CASSWTGMNTEAFF.

This rearrangement joins TRBV12-3 or TRBV12-4 to TRBJ2-3, with 10 bases fitting TRBD2. The CDR3 is made up of 15 amino acids. V was clipped by 6 bases and J by 6 bases; unmatched bases: 9. The CDR3 spells CASSPTSGKSDTQYF. The CDR3 DNA reads as TGTGCCAGCAGCCCCACTAGCGGGAAGTCGGATACGCAGTATTTT.

This clonotype was seen more than once but under ten times. This sequence joins TRBV30 and TRBJ2-1; D is ambiguous. This CDR3 is built from 12 residues. CDR1 and CDR2 (germline): GTSNPN, SVGIG (reference sequence). Trimming removed 4 bases at V and 5 bases at J, with 9 bases between. CDR3 protein: CAWNRLNNEQFF. CDR3 sequence (DNA): TGTGCCTGGAATAGACTTAACAATGAGCAGTTCTTC.

This clonotype was found a few times. The chain carries TRBV11-2 and TRBJ2-1; D uncertain. This CDR3 is 17 amino acids long. Germline-derived CDR1 and CDR2 are SGHAT and FQNNGV. V lost 4 bases to trimming and J lost 4 bases, with 20 bases between them. CDR3 region: CASSSRGDGPSYNEQFF. In DNA form, the CDR3 reads TGTGCCAGCAGCTCCCGAGGAGACGGCCCATCATACAATGAGCAGTTCTTC.

This clonotype was recorded many times. The chain carries TRBV19 and TRBJ2-5; unclear D gene. Germline CDR1 and CDR2: LNHDA and SQIVND (reference sequence). V shed 5 bases and J shed 1 base, with 14 bases lying between them. There are 15 residues in the CDR3. The CDR3 coding sequence is TGTGCCAGTAGTGCCTCCGGAGTGTTCCAAGAGACCCAGTACTTC. Its protein is CASSASGVFQETQYF.

In the case of this clonotype: The germline gene is not matched at one end of the junction; a read error may be the cause. The chain has TRBV6-2 or TRBV6-3 and TRBJ2-6; D is ambiguous. Germline-derived CDR1 and CDR2 are MNHEY and SVGEGT. This CDR3 is built from 18 residues. The CDR3 coding sequence is TGTGCCAGCAGTTACGGTGGTCCAGGCGAATCTGGGACCAACGTCCTGACTTTC. Translating gives CASSYGGPGESGTNVLTF.

The table lists this clonotype with many counts. The CDR3 DNA reads TGTGCCAGCAGCACAGCAGGGGCCAACTACAATGAGCAGTTCTTC. Its translation is CASSTAGANYNEQFF. V gene TRBV7-2 combines with J gene TRBJ2-1; D perhaps matches TRBD1 (6 bases). This CDR3 is built from 15 residues. The ends were cut back, 5 bases at V and 3 bases at J, with 14 bases in the middle. In germline, CDR1 is SGHTA, CDR2 FQGNSA.